This is a list of T cell receptor beta chains from one sample in a study of cytomegalovirus exposure and HLA in healthy donors. Some clones are missing from TCRdb's copy, which holds only in-frame ones; the method was immunoSEQ multiplex PCR. This sample has roughly 110,000 clones, with about two thirds found just once. Sequencing was carried out using PBMCs. All receptors come from a female donor in good health and CMV-seronegative. Each CDR3 is given with its conserved first and last residue. Fields, in order: J gene, clone size, V gene, D gene, CDR3 protein, CDR3 DNA. The D gene is left open where the match is weak. Only part of the rows carry a size: once, few, many, or a class if the clone is expanded.

>TRBJ2-1|-|TRBV5-1|-
CASSLSGFSYNEQFF
TGCGCCAGCAGCTTGTCAGGTTTCTCCTACAATGAGCAGTTCTTC
>TRBJ1-2|few|TRBV6-5|TRBD1
CASRGTGSYGYTF
TGTGCCAGCAGGGGGACAGGGTCCTATGGCTACACCTTC
>TRBJ1-1|once|TRBV6-5|-
CASRKGGGTEAFF
TGTGCCAGCAGGAAAGGGGGGGGCACTGAAGCTTTCTTT
>TRBJ2-5|once|TRBV6-1|TRBD2
CASSALAGLGEQYF
TGTGCCAGCAGTGCACTAGCGGGTCTTGGGGAGCAGTACTTC
>TRBJ2-5|-|TRBV7-9|-
CASSPREGGTRGETQYF
TGTGCCAGCAGCCCCCGTGAGGGAGGCACTCGGGGGGAGACCCAGTACTTC
>TRBJ2-7|large|TRBV5-1|-
CASSLGPGLVTYEQYF
TGCGCCAGCAGCTTGGGGCCGGGACTCGTAACCTACGAGCAGTACTTC
>TRBJ2-5|-|TRBV5-4|-
CASSLQGTQETQYF
TGTGCCAGCAGCTTGCAGGGAACCCAAGAGACCCAGTACTTC
>TRBJ2-7|-|TRBV9|TRBD1
CASSLWDRDEQYF
TGTGCCAGCAGCCTTTGGGACAGGGACGAGCAGTACTTC
>TRBJ2-1|-|TRBV6-5|-
CASSYGASSYNEQFF
TGTGCCAGCAGTTACGGCGCTAGCTCCTACAATGAGCAGTTCTTC
>TRBJ1-4|-|TRBV7-9|-
CASSRYMETATNEKLFF
TGTGCCAGCAGCCGCTATATGGAAACAGCAACTAATGAAAAACTGTTTTTT
>TRBJ2-7|-|TRBV27|-
CASTFHEQYF
TGTGCCAGCACCTTCCACGAGCAGTACTTC
>TRBJ2-5|-|TRBV7-2|TRBD2
CASSSSGITQETQYF
TGTGCCAGCAGCAGTAGCGGGATAACGCAAGAGACCCAGTACTTC
>TRBJ2-1|-|TRBV28|-
CASSLGLRGNEQFF
TGTGCCAGCAGTTTAGGGCTACGGGGCAATGAGCAGTTCTTC
>TRBJ2-3|-|TRBV5-1|-
CASSPMTGASTDTQYF
TGCGCCAGCAGCCCGATGACAGGTGCTAGCACAGATACGCAGTATTTT
>TRBJ2-1|-|TRBV28|-
CASAPPGMRGEQFF
TGTGCCAGCGCTCCACCGGGGATGCGGGGTGAGCAGTTCTTC
>TRBJ1-2|once|TRBV4-2|-
CASSQASTEPYGYTF
TGTGCCAGCAGCCAAGCCTCCACAGAACCCTATGGCTACACCTTC
>TRBJ1-5|few|TRBV4-1|-
CASSYRQVDQPQHF
TGCGCCAGCAGTTATAGACAGGTGGATCAGCCCCAGCATTTT
>TRBJ2-7|-|TRBV7-9|TRBD1
CASSWDRVHEQYF
TGTGCCAGCAGCTGGGACAGGGTTCACGAGCAGTACTTC
>TRBJ2-1|-|TRBV4-2|-
CASSQEWEGSEQFF
TGTGCCAGCAGCCAAGAGTGGGAAGGGAGTGAGCAGTTCTTC
>TRBJ2-7|-|TRBV7-9|TRBD2
CASSPRSSGFNEQYF
TGTGCCAGCAGCCCTCGGTCTAGCGGATTTAACGAGCAGTACTTC
>TRBJ2-7|-|TRBV4-1|-
CASSQDGAWGPGEQYF
TGCGCCAGCAGCCAAGATGGGGCATGGGGGCCGGGGGAGCAGTACTTC
>TRBJ1-4|few|TRBV29-1|-
CSVSARVNEKLFF
TGCAGCGTCTCCGCCAGGGTCAATGAAAAACTGTTTTTT
>TRBJ2-7|-|TRBV7-8|-
CASSLGAGLSYEQYF
TGTGCCAGCAGCTTAGGGGCAGGCCTCTCCTACGAGCAGTACTTC
>TRBJ2-1|-|TRBV7-8|-
CASSLARFPASQAKLYNEQFF
TGTGCCAGCAGCTTAGCGCGTTTTCCCGCCTCTCAGGCGAAATTATACAATGAGCAGTTCTTC
>TRBJ2-7|once|TRBV28|TRBD2
CASKRRRESYEQYF
TGTGCCAGCAAGCGGAGGCGGGAGAGCTACGAGCAGTACTTC
>TRBJ2-1|few|TRBV11-2|-
CASSFLRGNYNEQFF
TGTGCCAGCAGCTTCTTGCGGGGAAATTACAATGAGCAGTTCTTC
>TRBJ1-2|-|TRBV15|-
CATSRGGYRGYTF
TGTGCCACCAGCAGAGGAGGGTATCGGGGCTACACCTTC
>TRBJ2-5|-|TRBV5-1|-
CASSLMRETQYF
TGCGCCAGCAGCTTGATGAGAGAGACCCAGTACTTC
>TRBJ2-1|-|TRBV9|TRBD2
CASSVGGGSYNEQFF
TGTGCCAGCAGCGTAGGTGGCGGGAGTTACAATGAGCAGTTCTTC
>TRBJ2-6|many|TRBV7-8|TRBD1
CASSLGGRGRSGANVLTF
TGTGCCAGCAGCTTAGGGGGCAGGGGGCGGTCCGGGGCCAACGTCCTGACTTTC
>TRBJ2-2|once|TRBV9|TRBD2
CASSVLAGGAGELFF
TGTGCCAGCAGCGTTCTAGCGGGAGGGGCCGGGGAGCTGTTTTTT
>TRBJ2-3|-|TRBV15|TRBD2
CATSRALTSGATASTDTQYF
TGTGCCACCAGCAGAGCCCTCACTAGCGGAGCTACCGCTAGCACAGATACGCAGTATTTT
>TRBJ2-1|-|TRBV6-4|-
CASSDSSGSYNEQFF
TGTGCCAGCAGTGACTCCAGCGGCTCCTACAATGAGCAGTTCTTC
>TRBJ2-7|-|TRBV7-9|TRBD2
CASTSGTTYEQYF
TGTGCCAGTACTAGCGGAACTACCTACGAGCAGTACTTC
>TRBJ2-3|-|TRBV15|-
CATSRDRGGGTDTQYF
TGTGCCACCAGCAGAGATCGGGGCGGGGGCACAGATACGCAGTATTTT
>TRBJ2-3|few|TRBV29-1|TRBD2
CSAGGLAGGRRDTQYF
TGCAGCGCGGGGGGACTAGCGGGAGGACGAAGAGATACGCAGTATTTT
>TRBJ2-1|once|TRBV9|-
CASSPLEGAREFF
TGTGCCAGCAGCCCCTTGGAAGGGGCTAGGGAGTTCTTC
>TRBJ2-7|-|TRBV30|TRBD2
CAWSGGTSGSYEQYF
TGTGCCTGGAGCGGGGGGACTAGCGGGAGTTACGAGCAGTACTTC
>TRBJ1-1|few|TRBV6-5|-
CASRRQINTEAFF
TGTGCCAGCAGGAGGCAGATTAACACTGAAGCTTTCTTT
>TRBJ2-7|-|TRBV10-3|TRBD1
CALRTGGYEQYF
TGTGCCCTCAGGACAGGGGGCTACGAGCAGTACTTC
>TRBJ2-5|few|TRBV5-1|TRBD2
CASSLGGSGRQETQYF
TGCGCCAGCAGCTTGGGCGGTAGCGGGAGGCAAGAGACCCAGTACTTC
>TRBJ1-1|-|TRBV2|-
CASSDGGYGTLNTEAFF
TGTGCCAGCAGTGATGGGGGGTACGGGACCCTGAACACTGAAGCTTTCTTT
>TRBJ2-1|-|TRBV15|-
CATSRDLTVEQFF
TGTGCCACCAGCAGAGATCTGACTGTCGAGCAGTTCTTC
>TRBJ1-3|-|TRBV27|-
CASSLSTVYGTIYF
TGTGCCAGCAGTTTATCCACAGTGTACGGCACCATATATTTT
>TRBJ1-1|few|TRBV29-1|-
CSVANSRDFGTEAFF
TGCAGCGTTGCGAACTCCCGGGACTTCGGGACTGAAGCTTTCTTT
>TRBJ2-7|-|TRBV5-4|-
CASSVGGGREQYF
TGTGCCAGCAGCGTAGGGGGGGGTAGGGAGCAGTACTTC
>TRBJ2-3|once|TRBV9|TRBD2
CATSGRGSDTQYF
TGTGCCACTAGCGGGAGAGGTTCCGATACGCAGTATTTT
>TRBJ2-1|-|TRBV2|TRBD2
CASSVWREVISDEQFF
TGTGCCAGCAGTGTTTGGCGGGAGGTGATATCCGATGAGCAGTTCTTC
>TRBJ2-5|-|TRBV7-2|TRBD2
CASSPLGAGGIQYF
TGTGCCAGCAGCCCCCTGGGGGCGGGAGGGATCCAGTACTTC